This T cell receptor (beta chain) was identified in a study of patients with pleural tuberculosis (dated by TCRdb to the mid-2010s). Sequenced using an Illumina Genome Analyzer IIx. In-frame beta chains were kept once TCRdb had trimmed the public reads at Q25 with fastp and called clones with MiXCR. Duplicate CDR3 protein sequences are folded into a single record with the most common DNA and genes. The sample table contains around 49,000 distinct CDR3 sequences; only one count was recorded for 5.5% to 8% of them. Together, the top ten hold 15% to 20% of the sample. This clonotype was counted ten times or more. Its binding antigen is unknown. No base qualities exist here, and no much larger clone lies one base off it. The CDR3 starts with the cysteine, ends with the phenylalanine, and has 13 residues. Here the CDR3 DNA is all that survives: 39 bases in frame from base 1. Via the germline V gene, CDR1 is MNHNS and CDR2 SASEGT. Relative to germline, V is 4 bases shorter and J is 4 bases shorter, with 10 bases between their ends.

This receptor was identified in a human donor with pleural tuberculosis. The sequence links TRBV6-1 to TRBJ2-5; 5 matching bases give a weak D call of TRBD2. CDR3 region: CASSGEGGETQYF. The DNA sequence reads TGTGCCAGCAGTGGGGAAGGAGGAGAGACCCAGTACTTC.